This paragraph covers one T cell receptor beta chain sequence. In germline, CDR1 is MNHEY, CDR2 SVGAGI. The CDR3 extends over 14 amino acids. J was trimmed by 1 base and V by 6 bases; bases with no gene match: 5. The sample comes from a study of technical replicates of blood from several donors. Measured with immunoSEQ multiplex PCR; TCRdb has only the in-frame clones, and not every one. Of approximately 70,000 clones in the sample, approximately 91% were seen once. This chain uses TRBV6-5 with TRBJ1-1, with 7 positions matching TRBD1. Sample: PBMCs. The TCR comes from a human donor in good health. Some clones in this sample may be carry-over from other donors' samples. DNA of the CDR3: TGTGCCAGCAGCCACAGGGGTCAGAACACTGAAGCTTTCTTT. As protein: CASSHRGQNTEAFF.